One sample yielded the 9 T cell receptor beta chains listed below, sequenced in a study of blood T cell repertoires in COVID-19 (dated by TCRdb to 2020 to 2021). Receptor libraries were prepared by the immunoSEQ multiplex PCR assay. TCRdb holds this immuneACCESS table with in-frame rearrangements only. Some clones are missing; in checked studies, unresolved V genes explain under half, and the rest has no known cause. The sample records some 200,000 clones, around 83% of which are singletons. The top ten clonotypes cover around 6.5% of the sample. Material: peripheral blood. The receptors derive from a woman aged 40 to 49 with acute or convalescent COVID-19.

This clone was counted a single time. The chain uses TRBV9 and TRBJ2-5; 7 bases are shared with TRBD1. The CDR3 spans 15 residues. The junction had 7 bases not matched to a gene; V was cut back by 3 bases and J by 2 bases. CDR1 and CDR2 from the germline V gene are SGDLS and YYNGEE. The CDR3 coding sequence is TGTGCCAGCAGCGCGGCCGGGACAGTACAAGAGACCCAGTACTTC. Its translation: CASSAAGTVQETQYF.

This chain joins TRBV7-8 and TRBJ1-4; 9 bases align to TRBD1. Germline V gives CDR1 SGHVS, CDR2 FQNEAQ. The CDR3 length is 17 residues. V was pared by 5 bases and J by 1 base, with 8 bases of the junction left unmatched. Here the CDR3 DNA reads TGTGCCAGCAGCCGGGGGACAGGGAGGTTAACTAATGAAAAACTGTTTTTT. This sequence encodes CASSRGTGRLTNEKLFF. The full variable domain, rest sourced from reference TRBV7-8 and TRBJ1-4, is GAGVSQSPRYKVAKRGQDVALRCDPISGHVSLFWYQQALGQGPEFLTYFQNEAQLDKSGLPSDRFFAERPEGSVSTLKIQRTQQEDSAVYLCASSRGTGRLTNEKLFFGSGTQLSVL.

The chain carries TRBV19 and TRBJ2-1; 10 bases fit TRBD2. This CDR3 is 14 amino acids long. Germline lookup yields CDR1 LNHDA and CDR2 SQIVND (reference sequence). J was trimmed by 2 bases and V by 8 bases; bases with no gene match: 3. CDR3 loop: CASSLAGTYNEQFF. In nucleotides, the CDR3 is TGTGCCAGTTCACTAGCGGGGACCTACAATGAGCAGTTCTTC.

The J gene is TRBJ1-1, the V gene TRBV9, with TRBD1 as a possible D gene (6 bases). The germline gives CDR1 SGDLS, CDR2 YYNGEE. V dropped 3 bases and J dropped 4 bases, with 16 bases sitting between them. This CDR3 spans 15 amino acids. Written as DNA, the CDR3 is TGTGCCAGCAGCGCACGGGACACGCGATCCACTGAAGCTTTCTTT. It codes for CASSARDTRSTEAFF.

Only a few counts were recorded for this clone. The chain links TRBV7-9 to TRBJ1-6; 8 nucleotides match TRBD1. This CDR3 spans 14 amino acids. The germline CDR1 and CDR2 sequences are SEHNR and FQNEAQ (reference sequence). Losses at the gene ends were 5 bases for V and 8 bases for J; bases not matched to a gene: 5. CDR3 sequence reads: CASSLQQGDSPLHF. The CDR3 nucleotides read TGTGCCAGCAGCCTACAACAGGGGGATTCACCCCTCCACTTT. Full variable domain (rest looked up from reference TRBV7-9 and TRBJ1-6): DTGVSQNPRHKITKRGQNVTFRCDPISEHNRLYWYRQTLGQGPEFLTYFQNEAQLEKSRLLSDRFSAERPKGSFSTLEIQRTEQGDSAMYLCASSLQQGDSPLHFGNGTRLTVT.

The CDR3 coding sequence is TGTGCCAGCAGCCCTTCGGACTTCCCTGGGGCCAACGTCCTGACTTTC. Its protein is CASSPSDFPGANVLTF. The V gene is TRBV6-2 or TRBV6-3, the J gene TRBJ2-6, with D possibly TRBD2 on 5 matching bases. Trimming left V 6 bases short and J 2 bases short, with 14 bases between. Germline CDR1 MNHEY, CDR2 SVGEGT. The CDR3 contains 16 residues.

J is TRBJ2-1 and V is TRBV19; D is ambiguous. The CDR3 runs 14 residues. Trimming removed 4 bases at V and 7 bases at J, with 14 bases between. Germline V gene sequence: CDR1 LNHDA, CDR2 SQIVND (reference sequence). CDR3: CASSSQGRKNEQFF. Here the CDR3 DNA reads TGTGCCAGTAGTAGTCAAGGCAGGAAGAATGAGCAGTTCTTC.

The V and J genes are TRBV3-1 (or the pseudogene TRBV3-2) and TRBJ1-6; D not resolved. The CDR3 has 13 amino acids. Trimming left V 1 base short and J 8 bases short, with 6 bases between. From germline, CDR1 is LGHDT and CDR2 YNNKEL (reference sequence). The CDR3, as DNA: TGTGCCAGCAGCCAAGGGGGAGATTCACCCCTCCACTTT. Protein product: CASSQGGDSPLHF.

This chain joins TRBV5-4 and TRBJ2-5, with TRBD1 matching 7 bases. The V segment lost 4 bases and the J segment 5 bases; nucleotides outside the gene matches: 5. Germline CDR1 reads SGHNT; CDR2 reads YYREEE (reference sequence). CDR3 length: 13 residues. The CDR3 nucleotides are TGTGCCAGCAGCCGGGACAGTCAGGAGACCCAGTACTTC. Residues: CASSRDSQETQYF.